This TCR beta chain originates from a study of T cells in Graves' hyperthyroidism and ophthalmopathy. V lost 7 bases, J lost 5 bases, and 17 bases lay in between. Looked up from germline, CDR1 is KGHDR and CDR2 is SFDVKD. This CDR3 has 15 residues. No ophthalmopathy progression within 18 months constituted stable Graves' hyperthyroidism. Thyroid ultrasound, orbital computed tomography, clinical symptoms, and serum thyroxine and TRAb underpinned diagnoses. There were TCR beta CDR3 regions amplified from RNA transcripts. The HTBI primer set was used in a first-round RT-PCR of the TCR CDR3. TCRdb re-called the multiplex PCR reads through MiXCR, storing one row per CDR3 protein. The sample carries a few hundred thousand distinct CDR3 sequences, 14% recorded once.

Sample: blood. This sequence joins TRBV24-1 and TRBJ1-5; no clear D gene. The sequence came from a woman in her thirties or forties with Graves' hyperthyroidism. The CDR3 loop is CATSVGSGDDQPQHF. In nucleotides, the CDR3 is TGTGCCACCAGCGTAGGGTCGGGCGACGATCAGCCCCAGCATTTT.